This TCR beta chain was identified during a study of molecular identifiers for immune sequencing clone quantification. The study's findings and limits: Clones with over 20 RNA copies captured over 99% of effector molecules but under 1% of naive ones.

Libraries used roughly 19,000 to 1,100,000 sorted naive CD8 T cells and 10%, 30% or 50% RNA input. TCRdb re-called the PCR reads through MiXCR, storing one row per CDR3 protein. Of around 300,000 distinct CDR3 sequences listed, under 25% are singletons. This clonotype was recorded many times. What it recognizes is unknown. The length of the CDR3 is 15 residues. The germline V gene has CDR1 MNHEY and CDR2 SMNVEV (reference sequence). Germline trimming cut 5 bases from V and 0 bases from J; bases unmatched to any gene: 6. V is TRBV27 and J is TRBJ1-1, with 7 bases identical to TRBD1. Sequenced input: naive CD8+ T cells from blood, with Jurkat cell RNA spiked in. Described subset: FACS-sorted CD8+CD4-CCR7+CD45RA+ naive T cells. The receptor's source is a human donor in good health. Some libraries in this study had Jurkat cell RNA spiked in. This chain's CDR3 is CASSAAGGMNTEAFF. CDR3 DNA sequence: TGTGCCAGCAGTGCGGCAGGGGGAATGAACACTGAAGCTTTCTTT.